This is a list of T cell receptor beta chains from one sample in a study of blood T cell repertoires in COVID-19. TCRdb's copy holds only in-frame clones and misses some; the assay was immunoSEQ multiplex PCR. The table records approximately 69,000 clones, over 65% of them present only once. Source material: peripheral blood. The receptor set was obtained from a woman of 80 years or more with acute or convalescent COVID-19. The CDR3 runs from the conserved cysteine through the conserved F or W.

V,J,CDR3
TRBV6-5,TRBJ1-4,CTSRERSNEKLFF
TRBV3-1/TRBV3-2,TRBJ1-2,CASSPPLPSVLGGYTF
TRBV9,TRBJ2-6,CASSVGWDSVTGANVLTF
TRBV9,TRBJ1-1,CASSVDPGINTEAFF
TRBV18,TRBJ2-3,CASSSQGGQGDTQYF
TRBV11-2,TRBJ1-6,CASSLSYGGHSPLHF
TRBV11-3,TRBJ2-7,CASSPAGTVIEQYF
TRBV9,TRBJ1-2,CASTTGQGVYGYTF
TRBV12-3/TRBV12-4,TRBJ1-5,CASGQSSNQPQHF
TRBV5-1,TRBJ1-2,CASSLMAGVDGYTF
TRBV10-1,TRBJ1-1,CASSDPGQGARAFF
TRBV2,TRBJ1-1,CASKENPLGPTEAFF
TRBV7-8,TRBJ2-2,CASSSRTGPNTGELFF
TRBV6-5,TRBJ1-1,CASRLQIGAEAFF
TRBV7-2,TRBJ1-2,CASSLGTYDGYTF
TRBV9,TRBJ1-1,CASSVGPQGALNTEAFF
TRBV9,TRBJ2-2,CASGGSGRVNTGELFF
TRBV2,TRBJ1-1,CASSEETGRTSEAFF
TRBV6-5,TRBJ1-6,CASSYGWSSYNSPLHF
TRBV20-1,TRBJ2-1,CSASGASGGVAYNEQFF
TRBV15,TRBJ2-5,CATQSTGTLQETQYF
TRBV2,TRBJ1-1,CAREIQGAEAFF